The sequence of this T cell receptor (beta chain) was determined in a study of cytomegalovirus exposure and HLA in healthy donors. Study-level results: Being productive about 87% or about 30% of the time was typical of most TCR beta V segments in an earlier analysis. Beyond CMV serostatus, there was no information to go on about immune exposure. Several of the most significant clusters appeared linked to common viral pathogens, based on a later analysis.

With respect to this clone: Its target is not known.

The length of the CDR3 is 14 residues. CDR1 MDHEN and CDR2 SYDVKM come from the germline V gene. The V and J ends lost 5 bases and 8 bases, in that order; junction bases with no gene match: 5. Researchers ran the PCR with 60 Vbeta and 13 Jbeta primers. The repertoire was sequenced with immunoSEQ multiplex PCR; TCRdb's copy has only in-frame clones and lacks some. The table records under 200,000 clones, around three quarters of them present only once. There were likely unrecorded immune exposures, though donors were nominally healthy when sampled. This receptor was taken from a woman aged 45-60 years in good health and CMV-seropositive. The sequenced material came from PBMCs. The chain couples TRBV28 to TRBJ1-4; the match to TRBD1 covers 10 bases. CDR3 region: CASSHRDRGEKLFF. CDR3 DNA: TGTGCCAGCAGTCATCGGGACAGGGGAGAAAAACTGTTTTTT.